This entry concerns a single T cell receptor beta chain. The sample belongs to a study of blood T cell repertoires in COVID-19. Study information: Samples taken during acute and convalescent COVID-19 were collected in the United States, Italy and Spain.

Per the germline V gene, CDR1 is MNHEY and CDR2 is SVGAGI. This CDR3 has 14 residues. Trimming removed 6 bases from V and 6 bases from J; junction bases left unmatched: 7. Data came from immunoSEQ multiplex PCR; TCRdb stores just in-frame clones and leaves some out. The sample has 200,000 to 250,000 clones, roughly 84% seen once. The sample comprised PBMCs or T cells enriched from blood (not recorded which). This clonotype was obtained from a woman between 40 and 55 years old who had recovered from COVID-19. This chain uses TRBV6-5 with TRBJ1-4, with 7 bases that match TRBD1. Here the CDR3 DNA reads TGTGCCAGCAGAAGGACAGGAGGAGATGAAAAACTGTTTTTT. Protein product: CASRRTGGDEKLFF.